A single sample is the source of the 28 T cell receptor beta chains below, sequenced in a study of graft-versus-host responses after intestinal transplantation. This table comes from immunoSEQ multiplex PCR, and its TCRdb copy is limited to in-frame clones, with some not included. The profile covers approximately 86,000 clones, with about 90% appearing a single time and approximately 0.4% taken by the ten largest. For these TCRs, the target antigens are not known. The sequences come from unstimulated CD8+ T cells sorted from spleen or lymph node cells, collected before transplant. The receptors come from a human donor who was the organ donor for an intestinal transplant.

This chain links TRBV29-1 with TRBJ2-1, with TRBD2 as a possible D gene (5 bases). The CDR3 sequence is 15 residues long. Germline CDR1 reads SQVTM; CDR2 reads ANQGSEA. Trimming left V 7 bases short and J 3 bases short, with 19 bases between. The CDR3 region is CSAQEVVFIYNEQFF. The CDR3 DNA is TGCAGCGCCCAGGAGGTGGTGTTTATCTACAATGAGCAGTTCTTC.

The chain has TRBV4-1 and TRBJ2-2, with D hard to call. This CDR3 contains 14 residues. Germline CDR1 MGHRA, CDR2 YSYEKL. With 4 bases removed from V and 6 bases from J, the gap between germline ends came to 12 bases. The CDR3 reads CASSRPNRAGELFF. CDR3 bases: TGCGCCAGCAGCCGCCCCAATCGGGCCGGGGAGCTGTTTTTT.

The CDR3 loop is CASSFPGLSYEQYF. CDR3 nucleotides: TGTGCCAGCAGCTTCCCCGGTCTATCCTACGAGCAGTACTTC. The chain has TRBV13 and TRBJ2-7; D is ambiguous. V lost 3 bases and J lost 1, with 10 bases in between. The germline V gene has CDR1 PRHDT and CDR2 FYEKMQ (reference sequence). The length of the CDR3 is 14 residues.

The chain links TRBV4-3 to TRBJ1-1, with TRBD1 matching over 8 bases. CDR3 size: 17 residues. V was pared by 1 base and J by 3 bases, with 10 bases of the junction left unmatched. Germline loops: CDR1 LGHNA, CDR2 YSLEER. CDR3 nucleotides: TGCGCCAGCAGCCAAGGATTAAAGATGACAGGGGACACTGAAGCTTTCTTT. It codes for CASSQGLKMTGDTEAFF.

The chain recombines TRBV28 with TRBJ1-2, with 8 nucleotides matching TRBD1. The CDR3 spans 13 residues. Germline V gives CDR1 MDHEN, CDR2 SYDVKM. Unmatched junction bases numbered 6, after V lost 6 bases and J lost 6 bases. The CDR3 nucleotides are TGTGCCAGCAGGGCGACAGGGGACGATGGCTACACCTTC. It specifies CASRATGDDGYTF.

J is TRBJ1-1 and V is TRBV7-6, with D tentatively TRBD1 (5 bases). The germline V gene encodes CDR1 SGHVS and CDR2 FNYEAQ. Trimming removed 4 bases from V and 0 bases from J, with 6 bases in between. The CDR3 spans 13 residues. The CDR3 loop is CASSSGMNTEAFF. The CDR3 DNA reads TGTGCCAGCAGCTCAGGGATGAACACTGAAGCTTTCTTT. The full variable domain, in which reference TRBV7-6 and TRBJ1-1 provide the parts outside the CDR3, is GAGVSQSPRYKVTKRGQDVALRCDPISGHVSLYWYRQALGQGPEFLTYFNYEAQQDKSGLPNDRFSAERPEGSISTLTIQRTEQRDSAMYRCASSSGMNTEAFFGQGTRLTVV.

In this sample, this clone turned up a few times. CDR3 DNA sequence: TGTGCCAGCAGTGGACAGGGTAAGAACACTGAAGCTTTCTTT. As protein: CASSGQGKNTEAFF. The chain uses TRBV25-1 and TRBJ1-1; TRBD1 aligns across 7 bases. Looked up from germline, CDR1 is MGHDK and CDR2 is SYGVNS. Trimming removed 4 bases from V and 1 base from J; junction bases left unmatched: 3. The length of the CDR3 is 14 residues.

J is TRBJ2-3 and V is TRBV7-9; the D gene is possibly TRBD2 (5 bases). The germline V and J ends were trimmed by 0 bases and 2 bases, with 9 bases remaining between them. This CDR3 spans 15 amino acids. Germline V gives CDR1 SEHNR, CDR2 FQNEAQ (reference sequence). The CDR3: CASSLATGITDTQYF. CDR3 coding DNA: TGTGCCAGCAGCTTAGCGACGGGGATCACAGATACGCAGTATTTT.

This chain uses TRBV27 with TRBJ1-6; possibly TRBD1 for D (5 bases). Germline V gene lookup returns CDR1 MNHEY and CDR2 SMNVEV (reference sequence). The CDR3 has 14 amino acids. Trimming removed 6 bases from V and 9 bases from J, with 15 bases in between. DNA for the CDR3: TGTGCCAGCAGCCCGCAGGGTGTGGGTTCACCCCTCCACTTT. Translating it yields CASSPQGVGSPLHF.

The chain has TRBV11-2 and TRBJ2-7, with 8 nucleotides matching TRBD2. Germline-derived CDR1 and CDR2 are SGHAT and FQNNGV. This CDR3 has 16 amino acids. Trimming removed 2 bases from V and 2 bases from J; junction bases left unmatched: 8. The CDR3 DNA follows: TGTGCCAGCAGCTTATTTCAGGGACTAGGGGCCTACGAGCAGTACTTC. Its translation: CASSLFQGLGAYEQYF.

The rearrangement links TRBV5-5 to TRBJ1-1, with 7 bases that match TRBD1. The junction had 3 bases not matched to a gene; V was cut back by 3 bases and J by 1 base. Per germline, CDR1 SGHKS and CDR2 YYEKEE (reference sequence). The CDR3 totals 14 residues. The CDR3 loop is CASSWDSSNTEAFF. The DNA for the CDR3 is TGTGCCAGCAGCTGGGACAGCTCGAACACTGAAGCTTTCTTT.

This clone was counted once. The chain is built from TRBV19 and TRBJ2-1, with D maybe TRBD2 (6 bases). The CDR3 is 12 amino acids. Germline-derived CDR1 and CDR2 are LNHDA and SQIVND (reference sequence). The V end was cut by 5 bases, the J end by 9 bases, with 11 bases between. CDR3 region: CASSVGTREQFF. CDR3 sequence (DNA): TGTGCCAGTAGTGTCGGGACTCGTGAGCAGTTCTTC. Combining the CDR3 with reference TRBV19 and TRBJ2-1 gives the whole variable domain DGGITQSPKYLFRKEGQNVTLSCEQNLNHDAMYWYRQDPGQGLRLIYYSQIVNDFQKGDIAEGYSVSREKKESFPLTVTSAQKNPTAFYLCASSVGTREQFFGPGTRLTVL.

The chain has TRBV27 and TRBJ1-1, with a tentative D call TRBD1 (5 bases). The germline V and J ends were trimmed by 8 bases and 5 bases, with 12 bases remaining between them. The CDR3 contains 12 residues. Germline CDR1 MNHEY, CDR2 SMNVEV (reference sequence). Here the CDR3 DNA reads TGTGCCAGCTACGACGGGGGGACTGAAGCTTTCTTT. Protein: CASYDGGTEAFF.

V is TRBV27 and J is TRBJ2-7; 7 nucleotides match TRBD1. Germline assignment: CDR1 MNHEY and CDR2 SMNVEV (reference sequence). V shed 2 bases and J 3 bases; nucleotides not matched to a gene: 1. The CDR3 is 13 residues long. The CDR3 nucleotides are TGTGCCAGCAGTTTAGGACAGGACTACGAGCAGTACTTC. It is translated as CASSLGQDYEQYF.

The chain joins TRBV27 to TRBJ1-2; 12 bases are a match to TRBD1. The CDR3 consists of 18 residues. Looked up from germline, CDR1 is MNHEY and CDR2 is SMNVEV (reference sequence). The V gene end was trimmed by 6 bases and the J gene end by 0 bases; junction bases not matched to a gene: 11. CDR3 nucleotides: TGTGCCAGCAGCTACCTGCCGGGACAGGGGGCTTCTAACTATGGCTACACCTTC. As protein: CASSYLPGQGASNYGYTF.

J is TRBJ1-1 and V is TRBV27; D is undetermined. Per germline, CDR1 MNHEY and CDR2 SMNVEV (reference sequence). V was trimmed by 3 bases and J by 0 bases, leaving 11 bases between them. This CDR3 is 15 amino acids long. CDR3 region: CASSFVRNLNTEAFF. The CDR3 DNA reads TGTGCCAGCAGTTTTGTGCGAAACTTGAACACTGAAGCTTTCTTT.

The CDR3: CASTDSGGPTGYTF. For the CDR3, the DNA is TGTGCCAGCACCGACTCGGGGGGGCCGACTGGCTACACCTTC. The chain joins TRBV7-2 to TRBJ1-2; D might be TRBD1 (6 bases). Trimming took 7 bases from V and 7 from J, leaving 19 bases between them. The CDR3 runs 14 residues. From germline, CDR1 is SGHTA and CDR2 FQGNSA. Variable domain in full (rest from reference TRBV7-2 and TRBJ1-2): GAGVSQSPSNKVTEKGKDVELRCDPISGHTALYWYRQSLGQGLEFLIYFQGNSAPDKSGLPSDRFSAERTGGSVSTLTIQRTQQEDSAVYLCASTDSGGPTGYTFGSGTRLTVV.

V usage is TRBV2 and J usage is TRBJ2-1; 7 nucleotides match TRBD1. V lost 7 bases to trimming and J lost 6 bases; unmatched junction nucleotides: 12. Germline-derived CDR1 and CDR2 are SNHLY and FYNNEI. CDR3 length: 15 residues. For the CDR3, the DNA is TGTGCCAGCAACGTCGGGCAGGGGGTCTTCAATGAGCAGTTCTTC. This gives the protein CASNVGQGVFNEQFF.

This clone was observed a single time. V is TRBV9 and J is TRBJ1-6; 7 bases agree with TRBD1. Germline CDR1 reads SGDLS; CDR2 reads YYNGEE. The V and J ends lost 0 bases and 9 bases, in that order; junction bases with no gene match: 12. The CDR3 is 17 residues long. CDR3 residues: CASSVEPGTDSASPLHF. Written as DNA, the CDR3 is TGTGCCAGCAGCGTAGAACCCGGGACAGATTCAGCTTCACCCCTCCACTTT.

The chain employs TRBV6-5 and TRBJ1-1; D unresolved. This CDR3 comprises 12 residues. Trimming removed 5 bases at V and 1 base at J, with 5 bases between. Germline loops: CDR1 MNHEY, CDR2 SVGAGI. The CDR3 DNA is TGTGCCAGCAGTCACGGGAACACTGAAGCTTTCTTT. This codes for CASSHGNTEAFF.

V and J are TRBV27 and TRBJ1-2, with TRBD1 identical over 8 bases. The CDR3 runs 18 residues. CDR1 and CDR2 (germline): MNHEY, SMNVEV (reference sequence). The ends lost 1 base at V and 4 bases at J; junction bases unmatched: 14. As DNA, the CDR3 is TGTGCCAGCAGTTTATTTAGTCCTTTGGACAGGGCTTCCTATGGCTACACCTTC. It translates to CASSLFSPLDRASYGYTF.

The chain links TRBV7-2 to TRBJ2-2; D might be TRBD1 (6 bases). The length of the CDR3 is 15 residues. Germline CDR1 is SGHTA and CDR2 is FQGNSA. Deletions cut 5 bases from V and 3 bases from J, with 13 bases between. CDR3 residues: CASSPIRQDTGELFF. The DNA for the CDR3 is TGTGCCAGCAGCCCAATCAGACAGGACACCGGGGAGCTGTTTTTT.

This chain uses TRBV5-1 with TRBJ1-2; maybe TRBD1 (5 bases). Germline V gene lookup returns CDR1 SGHRS and CDR2 YFSETQ. This CDR3 has 14 amino acids. Trimming left V 4 bases short and J 4 bases short, with 14 bases between. CDR3 coding DNA: TGCGCCAGCAGCCAGGCGGACACCGGCTATGGCTACACCTTC. Protein product: CASSQADTGYGYTF.

The chain carries TRBV19 and TRBJ1-2, with 8 bases identical to TRBD1. V lost 5 bases to trimming and J lost 8 bases; unmatched junction nucleotides: 7. Germline V gives CDR1 LNHDA, CDR2 SQIVND (reference sequence). This CDR3 comprises 13 residues. In nucleotides, the CDR3 is TGTGCCAGTAGTTTCCGGACAGGGAACGGCTACACCTTC. This codes for CASSFRTGNGYTF. The full variable domain, rest sourced from reference TRBV19 and TRBJ1-2, is DGGITQSPKYLFRKEGQNVTLSCEQNLNHDAMYWYRQDPGQGLRLIYYSQIVNDFQKGDIAEGYSVSREKKESFPLTVTSAQKNPTAFYLCASSFRTGNGYTFGSGTRLTVV.

In its sample, this clone was seen once. This chain joins TRBV19 and TRBJ2-1; D is uncertain. The CDR3 covers 14 residues. Between the trimmed V and J ends, which lost 1 base and 5 bases, there was a span of 9 bases. Germline values: CDR1 LNHDA, CDR2 SQIVND (reference sequence). The CDR3 DNA reads as TGTGCCAGTAGTATAGGGAACTATCACAATGAGCAGTTCTTC. Protein product: CASSIGNYHNEQFF.

The chain couples TRBV27 to TRBJ2-7; 8 positions match TRBD1. The CDR3 covers 16 residues. Germline values: CDR1 MNHEY, CDR2 SMNVEV (reference sequence). With 2 bases clipped from V and 5 bases from J, the junction kept 11 bases outside the gene matches. CDR3: CASSLKSGGAWDEQYF. Written as DNA, the CDR3 is TGTGCCAGCAGTTTAAAGTCAGGGGGCGCCTGGGACGAGCAGTACTTC.

The rearrangement joins TRBV6-4 to TRBJ2-3; maybe TRBD2 (5 bases). This CDR3 region has 13 residues. The V and J ends lost 0 bases and 7 bases respectively, with 8 bases between them. Germline-derived CDR1 and CDR2 are MRHNA and SNTAGT. The CDR3 DNA sequence: TGTGCCAGCAGTGACTCCAGCGGACATACGCAGTATTTT. This encodes CASSDSSGHTQYF.

The sample holds a few counts of this clone. This chain joins TRBV9 and TRBJ2-7; 7 bases align to TRBD1. The CDR3 spans 14 residues. CDR1 is SGDLS, CDR2 YYNGEE, per germline. Trimming cost V 0 bases and J 4 bases; bases outside gene matches: 4. The CDR3 protein is CASSVDFRGYEQYF. CDR3 sequence (DNA): TGTGCCAGCAGCGTAGATTTCAGGGGGTACGAGCAGTACTTC.